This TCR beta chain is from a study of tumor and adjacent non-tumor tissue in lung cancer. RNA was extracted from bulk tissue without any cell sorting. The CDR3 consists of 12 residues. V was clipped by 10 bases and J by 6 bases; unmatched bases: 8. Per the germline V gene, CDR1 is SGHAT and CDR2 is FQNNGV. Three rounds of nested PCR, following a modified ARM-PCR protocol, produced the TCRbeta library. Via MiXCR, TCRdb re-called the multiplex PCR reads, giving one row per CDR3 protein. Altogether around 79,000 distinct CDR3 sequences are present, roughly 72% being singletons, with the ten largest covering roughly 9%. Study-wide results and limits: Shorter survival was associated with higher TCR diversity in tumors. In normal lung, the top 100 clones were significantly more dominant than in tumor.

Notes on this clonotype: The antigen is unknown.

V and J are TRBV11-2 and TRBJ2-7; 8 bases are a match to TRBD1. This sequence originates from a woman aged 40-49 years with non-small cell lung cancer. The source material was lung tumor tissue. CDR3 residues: CAINRTGLEQYF. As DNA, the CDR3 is TGTGCCATCAACCGGACAGGGCTCGAGCAGTACTTC. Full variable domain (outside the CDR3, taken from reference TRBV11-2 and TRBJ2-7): EAGVAQSPRYKIIEKRQSVAFWCNPISGHATLYWYQQILGQGPKLLIQFQNNGVVDDSQLPKDRFSAERLKGVDSTLKIQPAKLEDSAVYLCAINRTGLEQYFGPGTRLTVT.